The rows below give T cell receptor beta chains drawn from one sample of a study of blood T cell repertoires in COVID-19. The table came from immunoSEQ multiplex PCR; TCRdb's copy has only in-frame clones and leaves some out. Counted here are about 270,000 clones, about nine tenths occurring once; the ten biggest clones make up around 2.4%. Sequences were obtained from PBMCs or T cells enriched from blood (not recorded which). The receptors were gathered from a woman aged 18-29 years who had recovered from COVID-19. The CDR3 runs from the conserved cysteine through the conserved F or W. D genes are given only for firm matches. Some rows mark clone size as missing; the rest say once, few, many or name a class of expanded clone.

J gene,D gene,clone size,V gene,CDR3 DNA,CDR3 protein
TRBJ2-5,TRBD2,-,TRBV10-2,TGCGCCAGCAGCCCATTATCTAGCGGGAGCGGTGAGACCCAGTACTTC,CASSPLSSGSGETQYF
TRBJ1-2,TRBD1,-,TRBV9,TGTGCCAGCAGCGTAACAGGGGACCCCTATGGCTACACCTTC,CASSVTGDPYGYTF
TRBJ2-2,-,-,TRBV30,TGTGCCTGGAGTCTACGTGGCGGGGAGCTGTTTTTT,CAWSLRGGELFF
TRBJ2-7,TRBD1,-,TRBV6-1,TGTGCCAGCAGTGAATTTGGGACAGGGTCCTACGAGCAGTACTTC,CASSEFGTGSYEQYF
TRBJ2-6,-,-,TRBV18,TGTGCCAGCTCACCGAGAGCCCCTCAGGGCGGTAGCTCTGGGGCCAACGTCCTGACTTTC,CASSPRAPQGGSSGANVLTF
TRBJ2-3,-,-,TRBV5-1,TGCGCCAGCAGCCCCCAAGCGTTCACAGATACGCAGTATTTT,CASSPQAFTDTQYF
TRBJ1-1,-,-,TRBV7-2,TGTGCCAGCAGCTACCTTGGGGGGGGCATGAACACTGAAGCTTTCTTT,CASSYLGGGMNTEAFF
TRBJ1-2,-,-,TRBV2,TGTGCCAGCAGTGCGGAGAGAAAGAACTATGGCTACACCTTC,CASSAERKNYGYTF
TRBJ1-2,-,-,TRBV7-9,TGTGCCAGCAGCTTAGCCGGGGGGGCAGGACGTGGCTATGGCTACACCTTC,CASSLAGGAGRGYGYTF
TRBJ2-1,-,-,TRBV27,TGTGCCAGCAGTTTTCACGGGGATGAGCAGTTCTTC,CASSFHGDEQFF
TRBJ2-1,TRBD2,-,TRBV5-6,TGTGCCAGCAGCTTGGGTGCGGGAGTCTACAATGAGCAGTTCTTC,CASSLGAGVYNEQFF
TRBJ2-7,-,-,TRBV7-2,TGTGCCAGCAGCCAAGGGGGCTCCTACGAGCAGTACTTC,CASSQGGSYEQYF
TRBJ2-3,TRBD1,-,TRBV2,TGTGCCAGCAGTGAAACTACGGGGACAGGGGGTTCGCAGTATTTT,CASSETTGTGGSQYF
TRBJ1-1,-,-,TRBV6-5,TGTGCCAGCAGTTACGGGGGGAGCGAAGCTTTCTTT,CASSYGGSEAFF
TRBJ1-2,TRBD1,-,TRBV19,TGTGCCAGTAGTGATGAAGGGACAGGGGGAACCTATGGCTACACCTTC,CASSDEGTGGTYGYTF
TRBJ1-2,TRBD1,few,TRBV4-1,TGCGCCAGCAGCCCCGGACAGGGTCAATTTCTGGTTGGCTACACCTTC,CASSPGQGQFLVGYTF
TRBJ1-4,-,-,TRBV14,TGTGCCAGCAGCCCCGCCGGGGGGGTTCCTAATGAAAAACTGTTTTTT,CASSPAGGVPNEKLFF
TRBJ2-2,-,-,TRBV7-8,TGTGCCAGCTTTTCTCTGGGGGAGCTGTTTTTT,CASFSLGELFF
TRBJ1-1,TRBD1,-,TRBV11-2,TGTGCCAGCAGTATTGGACAGGGTTCTTTCTTT,CASSIGQGSFF
TRBJ2-5,-,-,TRBV7-9,TGTGCCAGCAGCTTAGTCCCTAGCCAAGAGACCCAGTACTTC,CASSLVPSQETQYF
TRBJ2-2,-,-,TRBV24-1,TGTGCCACCAAGCGCGCGAACACCGGGGAGCTGTTTTTT,CATKRANTGELFF
TRBJ2-7,TRBD1,-,TRBV2,TGTGCCAGCAGTCAGGGGGCGAACCCAATCTCCTACGAGCAGTACTTC,CASSQGANPISYEQYF
TRBJ1-6,TRBD1,-,TRBV28,TGTGCCAGCAGGTCCAGACAGGGAAGCTATAATTCACCCCTCCACTTT,CASRSRQGSYNSPLHF
TRBJ1-6,-,-,TRBV4-3,TGCGCCAGCAGCCAAGATGACGGGGGGGTAAATTCACCCCTCCACTTT,CASSQDDGGVNSPLHF
TRBJ1-2,-,-,TRBV18,TGTGCCAGCTCACGGGACACCGACTATGGCTACACCTTC,CASSRDTDYGYTF
TRBJ2-7,TRBD1,-,TRBV30,TGTGCCTGGAGACACCGGGACAGGGGCGCCTACGAGCAGTACTTC,CAWRHRDRGAYEQYF
TRBJ2-7,TRBD2,-,TRBV7-9,TGTGCCAGCAGCTTAGTGGCTAGCGGAGCCTACGAGCAGTACTTC,CASSLVASGAYEQYF
TRBJ2-7,-,-,TRBV27,TGTGCCAGCAGTGTGACAGTTTACTACGAGCAGTACTTC,CASSVTVYYEQYF
TRBJ2-3,TRBD2,-,TRBV24-1,TGTGCCACCAGTGATTTGACTAGCGGGATCACAGATACGCAGTATTTT,CATSDLTSGITDTQYF
TRBJ2-2,-,-,TRBV11-3,TGTGCCAGCAGCTCGTTGAGGGCGAACACCGGGGAGCTGTTTTTT,CASSSLRANTGELFF
TRBJ2-5,TRBD1,-,TRBV5-1,TGCGCCAGCAGCTTGGGGGGGACAGGGCGACAAGAGACCCAGTACTTC,CASSLGGTGRQETQYF
TRBJ2-5,-,-,TRBV24-1,TGTGCCACCAGTGACGGGTACCAAGAGACCCAGTACTTC,CATSDGYQETQYF
TRBJ2-7,TRBD1,-,TRBV2,TGTGCCAGCAGTGTGGGACAGAGCGACTCCTACGAGCAGTACTTC,CASSVGQSDSYEQYF
TRBJ2-7,TRBD2,-,TRBV3-1/TRBV3-2,TGTGCCAGCAGCCAGATGTGTGGGCTAGCGGCCTCCTACGAGCAGTACTTC,CASSQMCGLAASYEQYF
TRBJ1-2,-,-,TRBV10-3,TGTGCCATCAGAGACCCAAAAGGGGTGGATGGCTACACCTTC,CAIRDPKGVDGYTF
TRBJ2-2,TRBD2,-,TRBV10-3,TGTGCCACTACGCGGGAGGGATCATCGAACACCGGGGAGCTGTTTTTT,CATTREGSSNTGELFF
TRBJ2-3,-,once,TRBV30,TGTGCCTGGAGTCGCCTAGGTCTTTTCACAGATACGCAGTATTTT,CAWSRLGLFTDTQYF
TRBJ2-2,TRBD2,-,TRBV2,TGTGCCAGCAGTGAAGTAGGCGGGGGTGGTACCGGGGAGCTGTTTTTT,CASSEVGGGGTGELFF
TRBJ2-5,TRBD1,-,TRBV5-1,TGCGCCAGCAGCTTGGTCGGCGGGACAGGAACAGAGACCCAGTACTTC,CASSLVGGTGTETQYF
TRBJ1-5,-,-,TRBV5-8,TGTGCCAGCAGCAGGGCGCGGGGGCCGGGGCAGCCCCAGCATTTT,CASSRARGPGQPQHF
TRBJ2-7,-,-,TRBV28,TGTGCCAGCAGTTTGAAGCCCCAGGGGACCTACGAGCAGTACTTC,CASSLKPQGTYEQYF
TRBJ1-3,-,-,TRBV21-1,TGTGCCAGCAGCAAAGAAGGGCAGGGGGGAAAGGGAAACACCATATATTTT,CASSKEGQGGKGNTIYF
TRBJ1-1,TRBD1,-,TRBV5-6,TGTGCCAGCAGTTCCGACAGGGGGGCTGGGAACACTGAAGCTTTCTTT,CASSSDRGAGNTEAFF
TRBJ2-3,TRBD2,-,TRBV28,TGTGCCAGCAGTTCGGGGGGACTAGCGGGAGTAAGCGCAGATACGCAGTATTTT,CASSSGGLAGVSADTQYF
TRBJ1-5,-,few,TRBV27,TGTGCCAGCAGTTACAAAGTAAATCAGCCCCAGCATTTT,CASSYKVNQPQHF
TRBJ1-2,-,-,TRBV30,TGTGCCTGGAGTGGCCCACGGGAGGCCTTC,CAWSGPREAF
TRBJ2-7,TRBD1,-,TRBV19,TGTGCCAGTAGTCGGACAGGGACCTACGAGCAGTACTTC,CASSRTGTYEQYF
TRBJ2-7,TRBD2,-,TRBV7-2,TGTGCCAGCAGCTTCAGACTAGCGGCACTAAGCTCCTACGAGCAGTACTTC,CASSFRLAALSSYEQYF
TRBJ2-7,TRBD1,-,TRBV27,TGTGCCAGCAGTTTAGTCCAGGGGGCAAGCGAGCAGTACTTC,CASSLVQGASEQYF
TRBJ2-3,TRBD2,-,TRBV27,TGTGCCAGCACCCCGGGGGGGTGGTTTCGGGGAGATACGCAGTATTTT,CASTPGGWFRGDTQYF
TRBJ2-7,TRBD1,-,TRBV14,TGTGCCAGCAGCCAGCAGACAGGGGGCGGGTACGAGCAGTACTTC,CASSQQTGGGYEQYF
TRBJ1-6,TRBD1,-,TRBV5-6,TGTGCCAGCAGGACCGGGACAGGGGATAATTCACCCCTCCACTTT,CASRTGTGDNSPLHF
TRBJ2-7,-,-,TRBV12-3/TRBV12-4,TGTGCCAGCAGTTACAGGACCTACGAGCAGTACTTC,CASSYRTYEQYF
TRBJ2-1,-,once,TRBV18,TGTGCCAGCTCACCAGGCGCGGGGCCCTACAATGAGCAGTTCTTC,CASSPGAGPYNEQFF
TRBJ1-2,-,-,TRBV7-2,TGTGCCAGCAGCTCTGACAGACCGGGCCTAATCTATGGCTACACCTTC,CASSSDRPGLIYGYTF
TRBJ1-2,-,-,TRBV7-2,TGTGCCAGCAGCCTAACTCAGACTACCTATGGCTACACCTTC,CASSLTQTTYGYTF
TRBJ1-2,-,-,TRBV12-3/TRBV12-4,TGTGCCAGCAGTTTCTCAGGCGATGGCTACACCTTC,CASSFSGDGYTF
TRBJ2-1,TRBD2,-,TRBV30,TGTGCCTGGAAATTTGGGGGGGTCGGCAATGAGCAGTTCTTC,CAWKFGGVGNEQFF
TRBJ1-3,-,-,TRBV4-1,TGCGCCAGCAGCCAAGAAGGCGGCTCTGGAAACACCATATATTTT,CASSQEGGSGNTIYF
TRBJ1-3,-,-,TRBV29-1,TGCAGCGTTGTAACTGTCTCTGGAAACACCATATATTTT,CSVVTVSGNTIYF